This passage covers 28 T cell receptor beta chains from one sample sequenced in a study of blood T cell repertoires in COVID-19. Profiled with immunoSEQ multiplex PCR; TCRdb holds only in-frame clones, not every one. The table shows roughly 220,000 clones, with around 84% occurring only once. The sample was peripheral blood. Receptors originate from a man aged 55 to 69 with acute or convalescent COVID-19.

The gene calls are TRBV7-7 and TRBJ2-3; D not resolved. The CDR3 covers 13 residues. The germline V and J ends were trimmed by 4 bases and 1 base, with 6 bases remaining between them. Germline CDR1 reads SSHAT; CDR2 reads FNYEAQ (reference sequence). DNA for the CDR3: TGTGCCAGCAGCTCAGGTGGCACAGATACGCAGTATTTT. This codes for CASSSGGTDTQYF.

V usage is TRBV18 and J usage is TRBJ2-7; 9 positions match TRBD1. The germline CDR1 and CDR2 sequences are KGHSH and LQKENI. V gave up 2 bases and J gave up 0 bases; unmatched junction bases: 2. CDR3 length: 15 residues. CDR3 sequence reads: CASSPGQGSSYEQYF. In DNA, the CDR3 is TGTGCCAGCTCACCAGGACAGGGGAGCTCCTACGAGCAGTACTTC. The full variable domain, in which reference TRBV18 and TRBJ2-7 provide the parts outside the CDR3, is NAGVMQNPRHLVRRRGQEARLRCSPMKGHSHVYWYRQLPEEGLKFMVYLQKENIIDESGMPKERFSAEFPKEGPSILRIQQVVRGDSAAYFCASSPGQGSSYEQYFGPGTRLTVT.

This chain joins TRBV2 and TRBJ2-7; possibly TRBD1 for D (6 bases). Germline lookup yields CDR1 SNHLY and CDR2 FYNNEI. V lost 9 bases and J lost 1, with 10 bases in between. The CDR3 runs to 12 residues. The CDR3 here is CARGGTSYEQYF. Written as DNA, the CDR3 is TGTGCCAGAGGGGGAACTTCCTACGAGCAGTACTTC.

The chain uses TRBV10-3 and TRBJ1-2, with a weak D call TRBD1 (5 bases). Germline V gene data show CDR1 as ENHRY and CDR2 as SYGVKD. This CDR3 has 12 amino acids. V was clipped by 6 bases and J by 4 bases, with 9 bases between them. CDR3 in amino acids: CAIRGTGYGYTF. The CDR3 region has the DNA TGTGCCATCAGGGGGACTGGCTATGGCTACACCTTC.

A few counts support this clone. The CDR3 nucleotides are TGTGCCAGCAGCTTAGTGGGGGCATCAGGATCACCCCTCCACTTT. It encodes CASSLVGASGSPLHF. J is TRBJ1-6 and V is TRBV7-9, with D tentatively TRBD1 (6 bases). Trimming stripped 1 base from V and 10 bases from J, with 14 bases between. The CDR3 loop spans 15 amino acids. The germline CDR1 and CDR2 sequences are SEHNR and FQNEAQ (reference sequence).

J is TRBJ2-3 and V is TRBV5-6; D remains ambiguous. V gave up 1 base and J gave up 4 bases, with 7 bases separating them. Germline V gene data show CDR1 as SGHDT and CDR2 as YYEEEE. The CDR3 runs to 13 residues. DNA for the CDR3: TGTGCCAGCAGCTTGCGGTATGCAGATACGCAGTATTTT. Translated: CASSLRYADTQYF.

The chain is built from TRBV18 and TRBJ2-7; 9 positions agree with TRBD2. CDR1 is KGHSH, CDR2 LQKENI, per germline. This CDR3 contains 17 residues. With 3 bases clipped from V and 0 bases from J, the junction kept 9 bases outside the gene matches. The CDR3 nucleotides are TGTGCCAGCTCACCTAAGGCGGGGGGGCCCCTCTCCTACGAGCAGTACTTC. Protein: CASSPKAGGPLSYEQYF.

The rearrangement uses TRBV7-9 and TRBJ2-5; D perhaps matches TRBD1 (6 bases). This CDR3 region has 15 residues. Trimming removed 1 base from V and 1 base from J, with 10 bases in between. Germline V CDR1 and CDR2: SEHNR, FQNEAQ (reference sequence). The CDR3 here is CASSLVRGSQETQYF. The CDR3 nucleotides read TGTGCCAGCAGCTTAGTTAGGGGGTCCCAAGAGACCCAGTACTTC.

This sequence joins TRBV15 and TRBJ2-7, with 10 bases lining up with TRBD2. From germline, CDR1 is LNHNV and CDR2 YYDKDF (reference sequence). J lost 9 bases, V lost 1 base, and 6 bases had no gene match. This CDR3 spans 14 amino acids. The CDR3 DNA reads TGTGCCACCAGCAGAGGCAGCGGGGGGGCCCGGCAGTACTTC. Translated: CATSRGSGGARQYF.

The gene calls are TRBV3-1 (or the pseudogene TRBV3-2) and TRBJ1-2; D remains unclear. This CDR3 has 14 amino acids. With 0 bases removed from V and 6 bases from J, the gap between germline ends came to 11 bases. Germline CDR1 and CDR2: LGHDT and YNNKEL (reference sequence). The CDR3 region is CASSQDYGYDGYTF. The CDR3 DNA reads TGTGCCAGCAGCCAAGATTACGGGTACGATGGCTACACCTTC.

The rearrangement uses TRBV4-2 and TRBJ2-7, with D tentatively TRBD2 (5 bases). Germline CDR1 reads LGHNA; CDR2 reads YNFKEQ. V lost 1 base, J lost 5 bases, and 21 bases lay in between. This CDR3 has 17 amino acids. DNA for the CDR3: TGTGCCAGCAGCCAAGCCGGTGTGACGGCCGGGATGAACGAGCAGTACTTC. It translates to CASSQAGVTAGMNEQYF.

The rearrangement uses TRBV5-1 and TRBJ2-3, with a weak D call TRBD2 (5 bases). CDR1 and CDR2 from the germline V gene are SGHRS and YFSETQ. The CDR3 consists of 15 residues. Trimming shortened V by 4 bases and J by 4 bases, and 16 bases separated the two germline ends. CDR3 protein: CASSPRTAGSDTQYF. CDR3 nucleotides: TGCGCCAGCAGCCCAAGGACCGCGGGCTCAGATACGCAGTATTTT.

This clone was detected only a few times. This sequence joins TRBV6-6 and TRBJ1-5; possibly TRBD1 for D (5 bases). With 7 bases removed from V and 6 bases from J, the gap between germline ends came to 10 bases. This CDR3 spans 12 amino acids. Germline V gene lookup returns CDR1 MNHNY and CDR2 SVGAGI (reference sequence). The CDR3 reads CASTDGGQPQHF. CDR3 DNA sequence: TGTGCCAGCACTGACGGGGGTCAGCCCCAGCATTTT.

V and J are TRBV6-5 and TRBJ2-7; 11 bases fit TRBD2. The germline V gene encodes CDR1 MNHEY and CDR2 SVGAGI. CDR3 length: 13 amino acids. The V gene end was trimmed by 10 bases and the J gene end by 3 bases; junction bases not matched to a gene: 5. CDR3 sequence reads: CAIQGLADYEQYF. For the CDR3, the DNA is TGTGCCATCCAGGGACTAGCGGACTACGAGCAGTACTTC.

This clone was seen only a few times. The rearrangement uses TRBV7-2 and TRBJ2-2; D unresolved. Germline values: CDR1 SGHTA, CDR2 FQGNSA. Trimming left V 3 bases short and J 2 bases short, with 10 bases between. The CDR3 has 15 residues. The CDR3 sequence: CASSLSRSNTGELFF. DNA for the CDR3: TGTGCCAGCAGCTTGAGCCGGTCAAACACCGGGGAGCTGTTTTTT.

The CDR3 DNA sequence: TGTGCCAGTAGTACCCCGGGACAGGGGGGCCGGACCGGGGAGCTGTTTTTT. Protein product: CASSTPGQGGRTGELFF. The chain uses TRBV19 and TRBJ2-2, with TRBD1 matching over 11 bases. The V and J ends lost 4 bases and 5 bases, in that order; junction bases with no gene match: 9. This CDR3 spans 17 amino acids. Per the germline V gene, CDR1 is LNHDA and CDR2 is SQIVND (reference sequence).

The CDR3 DNA sequence: TGTGCCAGCACCCCCGAACCAGGGACAGATACGCAGTATTTT. Translated: CASTPEPGTDTQYF. The V call is TRBV6-5, the J call TRBJ2-3, with a possible D match to TRBD1 (5 bases). The CDR3 length is 14 residues. CDR1 is MNHEY, CDR2 SVGAGI, per germline. Trimming stripped 7 bases from V and 3 bases from J, with 14 bases between.

This chain uses TRBV3-1 (or the pseudogene TRBV3-2) with TRBJ2-3; 10 positions agree with TRBD2. V shed 5 bases and J 0 bases; nucleotides not matched to a gene: 11. The CDR3 has 18 residues. Germline V gene lookup returns CDR1 LGHDT and CDR2 YNNKEL (reference sequence). The CDR3 DNA is TGTGCCAGCAGCAAACCTAGCGGGGGACCCCCTAGCACAGATACGCAGTATTTT. Amino acids: CASSKPSGGPPSTDTQYF.

The chain combines TRBV11-2 with TRBJ1-2; the D gene is possibly TRBD1 (6 bases). Germline V gives CDR1 SGHAT, CDR2 FQNNGV. The CDR3 length is 17 residues. The germline V and J ends were trimmed by 4 bases and 0 bases, with 18 bases remaining between them. CDR3 loop: CASSSRAGASANYGYTF. Here the CDR3 DNA reads TGTGCCAGCAGCTCCAGGGCGGGGGCTTCCGCTAACTATGGCTACACCTTC.

The chain combines TRBV6-6 with TRBJ2-3, with D possibly matching TRBD1 (8 bases). The CDR3 is 16 residues long. V lost 5 bases and J 1 base, leaving 16 bases between the germline ends. Germline lookup yields CDR1 MNHNY and CDR2 SVGAGI (reference sequence). CDR3 amino acids: CASSRRTGRGTDTQYF. DNA for the CDR3: TGTGCCAGCAGTCGACGGACAGGGAGGGGCACAGATACGCAGTATTTT.

The chain uses TRBV4-1 and TRBJ2-2; D call uncertain. CDR3 length: 18 amino acids. Trimming pared 1 base from V and 7 bases from J, leaving 22 bases between. Germline V gene data show CDR1 as MGHRA and CDR2 as YSYEKL. CDR3 protein: CASSQGYLERYISGELFF. The CDR3 bases are TGCGCCAGCAGCCAAGGGTATTTGGAGAGGTATATCAGCGGGGAGCTGTTTTTT.

The chain carries TRBV7-8 and TRBJ2-3, with 8 nucleotides matching TRBD1. This CDR3 comprises 15 residues. V lost 5 bases, J lost 5 bases, and 9 bases stayed unmatched. In germline, CDR1 is SGHVS, CDR2 FQNEAQ. The CDR3 DNA follows: TGTGCCAGCAGCCTTCAGACAGGGGAAAGAGATACGCAGTATTTT. It specifies CASSLQTGERDTQYF.

The genes are TRBV28 and TRBJ1-2, with D unresolved. The CDR3 is 13 residues long. V gave up 3 bases and J gave up 4 bases, with 9 bases separating them. Germline CDR1 MDHEN, CDR2 SYDVKM. The CDR3 here is CASSLFQSYGYTF. In DNA, the CDR3 is TGTGCCAGCAGTTTGTTCCAGTCCTATGGCTACACCTTC.

This clone was counted between two and nine times. The CDR3 sequence: CASSPLDTANTEAFF. The CDR3 DNA follows: TGTGCCAGCTCACCACTTGATACAGCGAACACTGAAGCTTTCTTT. The chain combines TRBV18 with TRBJ1-1; D unresolved. The ends were cut back, 1 base at V and 1 base at J, with 10 bases in the middle. Germline CDR1 reads KGHSH; CDR2 reads LQKENI. The CDR3 consists of 15 residues. Supplemented by reference TRBV18 and TRBJ1-1, the full variable domain reads NAGVMQNPRHLVRRRGQEARLRCSPMKGHSHVYWYRQLPEEGLKFMVYLQKENIIDESGMPKERFSAEFPKEGPSILRIQQVVRGDSAAYFCASSPLDTANTEAFFGQGTRLTVV.

This chain uses TRBV27 with TRBJ1-6; 8 bases line up with TRBD1. CDR3 length: 18 amino acids. V shed 4 bases and J 0 bases; nucleotides not matched to a gene: 8. The germline V gene has CDR1 MNHEY and CDR2 SMNVEV (reference sequence). The CDR3 protein is CASSSRTGPSSYNSPLHF. In nucleotides, the CDR3 is TGTGCCAGCAGTTCACGGACAGGGCCCAGCTCCTATAATTCACCCCTCCACTTT.

The chain links TRBV5-5 to TRBJ2-6; no definite D call. The V end was cut by 3 bases, the J end by 2 bases, with 15 bases between. CDR3 length: 17 amino acids. CDR1 and CDR2 (germline): SGHKS, YYEKEE (reference sequence). This chain's CDR3 is CASSWSLTVPGANVLTF. As DNA, the CDR3 is TGTGCCAGCAGCTGGAGCCTTACGGTACCTGGGGCCAACGTCCTGACTTTC.

V and J are TRBV7-2 and TRBJ2-2, with TRBD1 identical over 11 bases. CDR1 SGHTA and CDR2 FQGNSA come from the germline V gene. The CDR3 extends over 15 amino acids. The trim removed 6 bases at V and 7 bases at J, leaving 7 bases unmatched. The CDR3 coding sequence is TGTGCCAGCAGGCAACGGACAGGGGGCGGCGGGGAGCTGTTTTTT. This sequence encodes CASRQRTGGGGELFF. The complete variable domain, with remaining parts taken from reference TRBV7-2 and TRBJ2-2, reads GAGVSQSPSNKVTEKGKDVELRCDPISGHTALYWYRQSLGQGLEFLIYFQGNSAPDKSGLPSDRFSAERTGGSVSTLTIQRTQQEDSAVYLCASRQRTGGGGELFFGEGSRLTVL.

In its sample, this clone was seen once. This chain joins TRBV4-2 and TRBJ2-7; 12 bases line up with TRBD2. Germline-derived CDR1 and CDR2 are LGHNA and YNFKEQ. This CDR3 comprises 18 residues. Trimming cost V 4 bases and J 2 bases; bases outside gene matches: 12. The CDR3 loop reads CASSPKTSGGPGAYEQYF. The CDR3 DNA is TGTGCCAGCAGCCCCAAGACTAGCGGGGGCCCCGGGGCCTACGAGCAGTACTTC.